This T cell receptor beta chain stems from a study of cytomegalovirus exposure and HLA in healthy donors. This clone has just a few counts. Antigen unknown. The study ran its PCR with 60 Vbeta and 13 Jbeta primers. Generated by immunoSEQ multiplex PCR, the TCRdb table keeps only in-frame clones and is missing some. This table has some 130,000 clones, about 74% appearing once. Study results and limitations: Cytomegalovirus status, reportedly, was diagnosed with high specificity and sensitivity by the classifier. Evidence from a later analysis indicated that most CMV-associated TCR beta chains looked HLA-restricted. Three chains tied to CMV proved CMV antigen-specific in vitro. A later analysis associated about 18,000 TCR beta sequences with HLA alleles at a 0.05 false discovery rate.

Germline V gene lookup returns CDR1 SQVTM and CDR2 ANQGSEA. The CDR3 consists of 12 residues. Between the trimmed V and J ends, which lost 4 bases and 4 bases, there was a span of 9 bases. This chain joins TRBV29-1 and TRBJ2-3, with D maybe TRBD2 (5 bases). The sequenced sample consisted of PBMCs. This receptor was obtained from a man in his forties in good health and CMV-seronegative. CDR3 loop: CSVVRGSDTQYF. CDR3 coding DNA: TGCAGCGTTGTTCGGGGTTCAGATACGCAGTATTTT.